These 14 T cell receptor beta chains were all obtained from the same sample, sequenced in a study of shared clonotypes between healthy human individuals. TCRdb keeps only in-frame clones here, not all; method: immunoSEQ multiplex PCR. The sample contains roughly 680,000 clones, approximately 77% of which appear only once. Sequencing was carried out using memory CD4+ T cells sorted from blood. Subset indicated: CD45RA-negative fraction. The receptors were gathered from a woman in her twenties or thirties in good health.

This clone occurred once. The V call is TRBV6-1, the J call TRBJ1-2; D remains ambiguous. V was cut by 1 base and J by 9 bases, with 12 bases left in between. The CDR3 extends over 13 amino acids. Germline V CDR1 and CDR2: MNHNS, SASEGT. The CDR3 DNA sequence: TGTGCCAGCAGTGAAGGTCTGGGTTTCAGCTACACCTTC. This gives the protein CASSEGLGFSYTF.

V is TRBV27 and J is TRBJ1-1; TRBD1 matches at 8 bases. CDR3 length: 15 amino acids. Germline V gene lookup returns CDR1 MNHEY and CDR2 SMNVEV (reference sequence). V shed 1 base, J shed 4 bases, and the junction held 5 bases outside the gene matches. The CDR3 region is CASSLWTGRATEAFF. DNA for the CDR3: TGTGCCAGCAGTTTATGGACAGGGCGGGCCACTGAAGCTTTCTTT.

The chain has TRBV21-1 and TRBJ2-1; the DNA was not compared with TRBD2, the D call given in the table. TRBV21-1 is marked as a pseudogene. This CDR3 region has 15 residues. The chain's CDR3 is CASTFGTSAYNEQFF. CDR3 in DNA: TGTGCCAGCACCTTCGGGACTAGCGCCTACAATGAGCAGTTCTTC.

This clone was counted at least ten times. The V and J genes are TRBV29-1 and TRBJ1-2; D is undetermined. Germline CDR1 reads SQVTM; CDR2 reads ANQGSEA. CDR3 length: 12 residues. The germline V and J ends were trimmed by 7 bases and 3 bases, with 12 bases remaining between them. The CDR3 sequence: CSGSSGYYGYTF. In nucleotides, the CDR3 is TGCAGCGGGTCCTCAGGATACTATGGCTACACCTTC. The whole variable domain, remainder taken from reference TRBV29-1 and TRBJ1-2, is SAVISQKPSRDICQRGTSLTIQCQVDSQVTMMFWYRQQPGQSLTLIATANQGSEATYESGFVIDKFPISRPNLTFSTLTVSNMSPEDSSIYLCSGSSGYYGYTFGSGTRLTVV.

The CDR3 is CASSPSAGAYNEQFF. The CDR3 DNA sequence: TGTGCCAGCTCACCGTCGGCGGGGGCCTACAATGAGCAGTTCTTC. The rearrangement joins TRBV18 to TRBJ2-1, with TRBD2 identical over 7 bases. CDR1 and CDR2 (germline): KGHSH, LQKENI. The CDR3 has 15 residues. The junction had 4 bases not matched to a gene; V was cut back by 3 bases and J by 2 bases.

This chain joins TRBV7-9 and TRBJ2-7; D is perhaps TRBD2 (5 bases). Trimming cost V 3 bases and J 0 bases, with 15 bases left between them. This CDR3 region has 16 residues. Germline V gives CDR1 SEHNR, CDR2 FQNEAQ (reference sequence). The CDR3 DNA is TGTGCCAGCAGCTTCAGCCGGACTGGCGGCTCCTACGAGCAGTACTTC. Translating it yields CASSFSRTGGSYEQYF.

The rearrangement uses TRBV5-1 and TRBJ2-7; D may match TRBD1 or TRBD2 (5 bases each). Trimming cost V 3 bases and J 4 bases, with 11 bases left between them. CDR3 length equals 13 residues. Germline lookup yields CDR1 SGHRS and CDR2 YFSETQ. Here the CDR3 reads CASSSGTFYEQYF. The CDR3 DNA sequence: TGCGCCAGCAGCTCCGGGACCTTTTACGAGCAGTACTTC.

As DNA, the CDR3 is TGTGCCAGCAGCTTGGGGCCCCACCCAAACACCGGGGAGCTGTTTTTT. It codes for CASSLGPHPNTGELFF. This sequence joins TRBV5-6 and TRBJ2-2, with D uncertain. The CDR3 extends over 16 amino acids. The V gene's germline CDR1 is SGHDT and CDR2 YYEEEE. V shed 0 bases and J shed 2 bases, with 11 bases lying between them.

V usage is TRBV6-1 and J usage is TRBJ1-5; D is perhaps TRBD1 (5 bases). Between the trimmed V and J ends, which lost 5 bases and 2 bases, there was a span of 10 bases. The CDR3 is 14 residues long. CDR1 is MNHNS and CDR2 is SASEGT in the germline V gene. CDR3 sequence reads: CASSQGSGNQPQHF. Here the CDR3 DNA reads TGTGCCAGCAGTCAGGGATCTGGCAATCAGCCCCAGCATTTT.

The V and J genes are TRBV21-1 and TRBJ1-5. TRBV21-1 is labeled a pseudogene. This CDR3 region has 15 residues. The CDR3 DNA follows: TGTGCCAGCAGCCCCCTCGAGGGGTGTGGTCAGCCCCAGCATTTT. It yields the protein CASSPLEGCGQPQHF.

On this clone: At the DNA level, this CDR3 is encoded by other sequences in the same sample as well. The chain links TRBV18 to TRBJ2-2; the D is unclear. Per germline, CDR1 KGHSH and CDR2 LQKENI. The CDR3 covers 14 residues. V was pared by 1 base and J by 1 base, with 4 bases between. CDR3 DNA: TGTGCCAGCTCACCACAAGGGAACACCGGGGAGCTGTTTTTT. Translated: CASSPQGNTGELFF.

This chain uses TRBV15 with TRBJ2-3; 14 bases are shared with TRBD2. The germline CDR1 and CDR2 sequences are LNHNV and YYDKDF (reference sequence). The CDR3 contains 15 residues. Unmatched junction bases numbered 3, after V lost 7 bases and J lost 3 bases. CDR3 sequence: CATTRTSGRTDTQYF. DNA of the CDR3: TGTGCCACCACTAGGACTAGCGGGAGGACAGATACGCAGTATTTT.

V and J are TRBV28 and TRBJ2-7; 11 positions agree with TRBD2. The CDR3 is made up of 16 amino acids. Per the germline V gene, CDR1 is MDHEN and CDR2 is SYDVKM. The ends lost 3 bases at V and 5 bases at J; junction bases unmatched: 9. The CDR3 bases are TGTGCCAGCAGTTTGTCTAGCGGGAGGTACGGCAACGAGCAGTACTTC. Its translation is CASSLSSGRYGNEQYF.

The sample holds a few counts of this clone. The V and J genes are TRBV29-1 and TRBJ1-2; a weak D match, TRBD1 (6 bases). V was pared by 6 bases and J by 2 bases, with 19 bases between. Germline-derived CDR1 and CDR2 are SQVTM and ANQGSEA. This CDR3 is 15 amino acids long. The CDR3 nucleotides read TGCAGCGTGACACCCCCCACGGGGGCGAACTATGGCTACACCTTC. The encoded protein is CSVTPPTGANYGYTF.